This record concerns one T cell receptor beta chain sequence. What it recognizes is unknown. The V gene lost 0 bases and the J gene lost 0 bases, with 9 bases spanning the gap. The V gene's germline CDR1 is GTSNPN and CDR2 SVGIG (reference sequence). The CDR3 extends over 14 amino acids. The sample is drawn from a study of OX40 agonist ivuxolimab in advanced cancers. Overall study: The mean age was roughly 60 years, ranging from 23 to 79, with 82.7% of participants male. Study-wide results and caveats: Fewer expanded clones were found on average in CD4+ than in CD8+ T cells. The work left the antigen specificity of expanded peripheral T cells undetermined.

The assay was immunoSEQ multiplex PCR, and TCRdb's table has in-frame clones only and misses some. The sample consists of over 100,000 clones, 75% to 90% of them appearing once. The chain combines TRBV30 with TRBJ2-7, with unresolved D. The clonotype comes from an adult with an advanced solid tumor such as melanoma, head and neck, liver or kidney cancer. The specimen comprised CD4+ or CD8+ T cells sorted from blood, sampled in a trial of the OX40 agonist ivuxolimab. The CDR3 reads CAWSVGLSSYEQYF. Written as DNA, the CDR3 is TGTGCCTGGAGTGTCGGCCTGAGCTCCTACGAGCAGTACTTC.